Listed below are T cell receptor beta chains from one sample, sequenced in a study of blood T cells in healthy people across ages. In TCRdb, the 5' RACE reads were re-called with MiXCR into one record per CDR3 protein. Among hundreds of thousands of distinct CDR3 sequences listed, approximately 52% were seen once. Material: blood. The receptors here all came from a man in his sixties in good health. CDR3s include the opening cysteine and the closing phenylalanine or tryptophan. A D gene is named only where the DNA matches it firmly. The size of a clone is reported for some rows only, either as once, few or many, or as a class for expanded clones.

d_call: -
clone_size: -
j_call: TRBJ1-6
v_call: TRBV20-1
cdr3_nt: TGCAGTGCTAGTCTGGAGGGCTCTAATTCACCCCTCCACTTT
cdr3_aa: CSASLEGSNSPLHF

d_call: -
clone_size: many
j_call: TRBJ1-2
v_call: TRBV7-6
cdr3_nt: TGTGCCAGCAGCCCCGGACAGACCCGAACTATGCGGTACACCTTC
cdr3_aa: CASSPGQTRTMRYTF

d_call: -
clone_size: -
j_call: TRBJ2-1
v_call: TRBV29-1
cdr3_nt: TGCAGCGGGAGGGTTAGGGACAATGAGCAGTTCTTC
cdr3_aa: CSGRVRDNEQFF

d_call: TRBD1
clone_size: few
j_call: TRBJ1-2
v_call: TRBV20-1
cdr3_nt: TGCAGTGCAGGGGGCCGGAGGTCCAACTATGGCTACACCTTC
cdr3_aa: CSAGGRRSNYGYTF

d_call: TRBD1
clone_size: -
j_call: TRBJ1-1
v_call: TRBV29-1
cdr3_nt: TGCAGCGTCCCGGCGAGGGACAGAAAAGCTTTCTTT
cdr3_aa: CSVPARDRKAFF

d_call: -
clone_size: few
j_call: TRBJ2-7
v_call: TRBV10-3
cdr3_nt: TGTGCCATCAGGGGTAGCGGACTTCCCTACGAGCAGTACTTC
cdr3_aa: CAIRGSGLPYEQYF

d_call: TRBD2
clone_size: many
j_call: TRBJ2-1
v_call: TRBV20-1
cdr3_nt: TGCAGTGCTGGCAGCGGGAGGGCTGGTGAGCAGTTCTTC
cdr3_aa: CSAGSGRAGEQFF

d_call: TRBD2
clone_size: -
j_call: TRBJ2-7
v_call: TRBV20-1
cdr3_nt: TGCAGTGCCAATGAGCGGGGGGTTGGCGAGCAGTACTTC
cdr3_aa: CSANERGVGEQYF

d_call: -
clone_size: -
j_call: TRBJ2-7
v_call: TRBV27
cdr3_nt: TGTGCCAGCGGCCCTCCAGGGGCAAGAGATACCCAGTACTTC
cdr3_aa: CASGPPGARDTQYF

d_call: -
clone_size: -
j_call: TRBJ2-5
v_call: TRBV7-9
cdr3_nt: TGTGCCAGCAGCTTAGAAGGAAGTCAGTACTTC
cdr3_aa: CASSLEGSQYF